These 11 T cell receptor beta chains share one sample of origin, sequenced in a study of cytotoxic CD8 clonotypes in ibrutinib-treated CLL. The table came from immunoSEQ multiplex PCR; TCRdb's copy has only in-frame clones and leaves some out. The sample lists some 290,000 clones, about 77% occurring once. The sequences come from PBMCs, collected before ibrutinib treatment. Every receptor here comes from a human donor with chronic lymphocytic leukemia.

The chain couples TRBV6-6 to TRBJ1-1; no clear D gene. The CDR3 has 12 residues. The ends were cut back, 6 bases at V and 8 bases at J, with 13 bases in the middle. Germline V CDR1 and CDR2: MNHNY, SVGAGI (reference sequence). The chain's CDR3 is CASSYGGYEAFF. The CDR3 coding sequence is TGTGCCAGCAGCTACGGTGGGTACGAAGCTTTCTTT.

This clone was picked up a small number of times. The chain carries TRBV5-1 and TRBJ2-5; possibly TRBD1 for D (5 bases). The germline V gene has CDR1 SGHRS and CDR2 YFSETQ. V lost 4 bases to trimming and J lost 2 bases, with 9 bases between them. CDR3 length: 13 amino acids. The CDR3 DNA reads TGCGCCAGCAGCCCCCAGGGTCAAGAGACCCAGTACTTC. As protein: CASSPQGQETQYF.

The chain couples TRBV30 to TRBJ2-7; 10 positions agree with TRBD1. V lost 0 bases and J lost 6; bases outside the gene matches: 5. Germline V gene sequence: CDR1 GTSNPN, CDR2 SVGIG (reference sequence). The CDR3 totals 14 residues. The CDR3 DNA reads TGTGCCTGGAGTGTAAGACAGGGGGCAGGCGAGCAGTACTTC. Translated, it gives CAWSVRQGAGEQYF.

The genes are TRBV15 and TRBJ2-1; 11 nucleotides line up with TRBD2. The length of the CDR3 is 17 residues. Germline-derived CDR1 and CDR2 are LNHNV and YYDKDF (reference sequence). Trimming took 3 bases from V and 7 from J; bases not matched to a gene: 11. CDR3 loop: CATSRPRASGRMNEQFF. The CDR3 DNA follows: TGTGCCACCAGCAGGCCACGGGCTAGCGGGAGGATGAATGAGCAGTTCTTC.

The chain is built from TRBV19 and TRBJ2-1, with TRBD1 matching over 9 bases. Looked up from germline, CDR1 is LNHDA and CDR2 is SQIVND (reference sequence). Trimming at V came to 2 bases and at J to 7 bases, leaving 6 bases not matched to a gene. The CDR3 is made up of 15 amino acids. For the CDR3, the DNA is TGTGCCAGTAGTATAAAGGGACAGGGTGTTAATGAGCAGTTCTTC. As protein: CASSIKGQGVNEQFF.

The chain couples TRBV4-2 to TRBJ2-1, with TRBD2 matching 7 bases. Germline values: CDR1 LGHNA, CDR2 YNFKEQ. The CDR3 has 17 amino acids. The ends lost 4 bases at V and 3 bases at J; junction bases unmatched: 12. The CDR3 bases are TGTGCCAGCAGCCCTCCAATAAGGACTAGGATCTACAATGAGCAGTTCTTC. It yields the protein CASSPPIRTRIYNEQFF.

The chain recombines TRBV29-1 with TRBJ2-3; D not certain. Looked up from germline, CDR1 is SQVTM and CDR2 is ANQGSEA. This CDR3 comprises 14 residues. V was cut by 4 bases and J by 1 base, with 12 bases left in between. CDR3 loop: CSVGTAVGTDTQYF. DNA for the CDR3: TGCAGCGTTGGTACAGCCGTAGGCACAGATACGCAGTATTTT.

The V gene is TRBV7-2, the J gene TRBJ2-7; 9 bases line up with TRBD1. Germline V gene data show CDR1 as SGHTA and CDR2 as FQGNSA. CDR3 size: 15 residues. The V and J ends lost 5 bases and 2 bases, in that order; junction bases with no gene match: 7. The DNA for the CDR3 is TGTGCCAGCAGCAAACAGGGGGCGGGCACCTACGAGCAGTACTTC. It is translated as CASSKQGAGTYEQYF.

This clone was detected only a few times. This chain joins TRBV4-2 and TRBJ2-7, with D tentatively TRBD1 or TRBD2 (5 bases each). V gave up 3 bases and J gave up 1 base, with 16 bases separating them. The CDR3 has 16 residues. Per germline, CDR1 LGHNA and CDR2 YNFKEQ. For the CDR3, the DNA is TGTGCCAGCAGCCACATAAACCGGGACGTTTCCTACGAGCAGTACTTC. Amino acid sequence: CASSHINRDVSYEQYF.

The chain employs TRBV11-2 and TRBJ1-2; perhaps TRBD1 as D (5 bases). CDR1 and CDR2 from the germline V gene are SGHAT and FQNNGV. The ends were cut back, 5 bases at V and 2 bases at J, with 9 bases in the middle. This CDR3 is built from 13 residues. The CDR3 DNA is TGTGCCAGCAGCCCGGGGGTGAACTATGGCTACACCTTC. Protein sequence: CASSPGVNYGYTF.

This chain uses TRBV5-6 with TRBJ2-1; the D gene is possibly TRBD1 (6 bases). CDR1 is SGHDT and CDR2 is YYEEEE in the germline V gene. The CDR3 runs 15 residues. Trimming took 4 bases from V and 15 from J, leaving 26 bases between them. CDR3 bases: TGTGCCAGCAGCCAACCGGGACATTACACAACTGGAACGTTCTTC. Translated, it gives CASSQPGHYTTGTFF.